Listed here are 10 T cell receptor beta chains from one sample, sequenced in a study of T cell responses to AZD1222 COVID-19 vaccine. Clones were read by immunoSEQ multiplex PCR, and TCRdb kept only the in-frame ones, dropping some. The sample yields 98,000 or so clones, roughly 89% seen once. Here the sequenced sample was peripheral blood, taken on day 0 of MenACWY control vaccination. The receptor source for this set is an adult in good health.

This chain joins TRBV19 and TRBJ2-1, with D uncertain. The V gene lost 4 bases and the J gene lost 6 bases, with 10 bases spanning the gap. The germline V gene has CDR1 LNHDA and CDR2 SQIVND (reference sequence). CDR3 size: 13 residues. The CDR3 loop reads CASSSGLINEQFF. CDR3 sequence (DNA): TGTGCCAGTAGTAGCGGATTGATCAATGAGCAGTTCTTC.

The rearrangement links TRBV30 to TRBJ1-5; 9 nucleotides match TRBD1. The CDR3 length is 16 residues. The germline V gene has CDR1 GTSNPN and CDR2 SVGIG (reference sequence). The V gene end was trimmed by 2 bases and the J gene end by 3 bases; junction bases not matched to a gene: 8. The CDR3 loop is CAWSITGGGHNQPQHF. The CDR3 coding sequence is TGTGCCTGGAGTATTACAGGGGGCGGTCACAATCAGCCCCAGCATTTT.

The chain employs TRBV19 and TRBJ1-1; the match to TRBD1 covers 7 bases. The trim removed 6 bases at V and 2 bases at J, leaving 6 bases unmatched. This CDR3 is 14 amino acids long. Germline V gives CDR1 LNHDA, CDR2 SQIVND (reference sequence). The CDR3, as DNA: TGTGCCAGTAGGAAACAGGGGTTTAACACTGAAGCTTTCTTT. This encodes CASRKQGFNTEAFF.

A single count supports this clone. V gene TRBV18 combines with J gene TRBJ1-4; possibly TRBD1 for D (6 bases). The CDR3 loop spans 16 amino acids. The germline gives CDR1 KGHSH, CDR2 LQKENI. V was shortened by 0 bases and J by 8 bases, with 16 bases between the two germline ends. The CDR3 sequence: CASSPPAGGRKEKLFF. The CDR3 nucleotides are TGTGCCAGCTCACCACCCGCCGGGGGGCGTAAGGAAAAACTGTTTTTT. Drawing the rest from reference TRBV18 and TRBJ1-4, the complete variable domain is NAGVMQNPRHLVRRRGQEARLRCSPMKGHSHVYWYRQLPEEGLKFMVYLQKENIIDESGMPKERFSAEFPKEGPSILRIQQVVRGDSAAYFCASSPPAGGRKEKLFFGSGTQLSVL.

The chain recombines TRBV4-3 with TRBJ1-6, with D perhaps TRBD1 (6 bases). This CDR3 is 16 amino acids long. Trimming pared 4 bases from V and 13 bases from J, leaving 23 bases between. CDR1 and CDR2 from the germline V gene are LGHNA and YSLEER. This CDR3 is CASSRKTGDRILPLHF. As DNA, the CDR3 is TGCGCCAGCAGCCGCAAAACGGGAGACAGGATCCTTCCCCTCCACTTT.

The chain couples TRBV27 to TRBJ1-1; possible D gene TRBD1, 6 bases. From germline, CDR1 is MNHEY and CDR2 SMNVEV (reference sequence). This CDR3 has 17 amino acids. Deletions cut 4 bases from V and 1 base from J, with 19 bases between. DNA for the CDR3: TGTGCCAGCAGTTCGACCAAAGGGGGGCCAAAGAACACTGAAGCTTTCTTT. The encoded protein is CASSSTKGGPKNTEAFF.

This chain joins TRBV27 and TRBJ2-3; 9 bases match TRBD2. Germline V gene sequence: CDR1 MNHEY, CDR2 SMNVEV (reference sequence). The CDR3 sequence is 15 residues long. The trim removed 6 bases at V and 2 bases at J, leaving 6 bases unmatched. As DNA, the CDR3 is TGTGCCAGCAGGTCGGCGGGGGGGAACACAGATACGCAGTATTTT. This codes for CASRSAGGNTDTQYF.

This clone turned up a few times. The V call is TRBV6-5, the J call TRBJ1-2; D gene unclear. The CDR3 is 16 residues long. V was pared by 0 bases and J by 1 base, with 12 bases between. Germline CDR1 and CDR2: MNHEY and SVGAGI. Here the CDR3 reads CASSYSFPPGNYGYTF. The CDR3 DNA sequence: TGTGCCAGCAGTTACTCCTTTCCCCCCGGTAACTATGGCTACACCTTC.

The chain recombines TRBV4-1 with TRBJ2-1; TRBD2 matches 14 bases. V trimming: 4 bases; J trimming: 8 bases; junction bases outside the gene matches: 10. The CDR3 runs 17 residues. The germline V gene encodes CDR1 MGHRA and CDR2 YSYEKL. The CDR3 nucleotides read TGCGCCAGCAGCCGAACGACTAGCGGGGGGGCGTCGCATGAGCAGTTCTTC. Encoded protein: CASSRTTSGGASHEQFF.

This clone has only one observation. V is TRBV9 and J is TRBJ2-1, with D possibly matching TRBD1 (6 bases). Germline V CDR1 and CDR2: SGDLS, YYNGEE. The V end was cut by 3 bases, the J end by 1 base, with 11 bases between. The CDR3 is 15 residues long. The CDR3 loop is CASSAQGKSYNEQFF. DNA of the CDR3: TGTGCCAGCAGCGCACAGGGAAAATCCTACAATGAGCAGTTCTTC.